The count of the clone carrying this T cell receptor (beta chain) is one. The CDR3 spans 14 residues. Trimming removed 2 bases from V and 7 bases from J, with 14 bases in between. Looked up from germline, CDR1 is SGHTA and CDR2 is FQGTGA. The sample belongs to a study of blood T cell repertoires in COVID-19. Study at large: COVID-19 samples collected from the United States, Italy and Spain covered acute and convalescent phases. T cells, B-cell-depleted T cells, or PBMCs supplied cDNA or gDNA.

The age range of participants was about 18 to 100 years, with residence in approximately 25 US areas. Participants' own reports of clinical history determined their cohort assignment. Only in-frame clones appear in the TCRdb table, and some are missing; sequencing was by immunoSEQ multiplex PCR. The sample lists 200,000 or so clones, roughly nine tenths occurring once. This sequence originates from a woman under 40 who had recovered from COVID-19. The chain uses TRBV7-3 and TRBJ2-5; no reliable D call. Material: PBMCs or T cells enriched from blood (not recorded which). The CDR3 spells CASSLLGSTGTQYF. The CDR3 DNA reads TGTGCCAGCAGCTTATTGGGTAGCACTGGGACCCAGTACTTC. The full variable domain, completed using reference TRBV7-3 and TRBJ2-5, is GAGVSQTPSNKVTEKGKYVELRCDPISGHTALYWYRQSLGQGPEFLIYFQGTGAADDSGLPNDRFFAVRPEGSVSTLKIQRTERGDSAVYLCASSLLGSTGTQYFGPGTRLLVL.